These 15 T cell receptor beta chains originate from one sample sequenced in a study of T cells in Graves' hyperthyroidism and ophthalmopathy. The source material, RNA transcripts, was used to amplify TCR beta CDR3 regions. The TCR CDR3 was amplified in a first-round RT-PCR using the HTBI primer set. Using its own MiXCR run on the multiplex PCR reads, TCRdb lists one record per CDR3 protein. The table lists approximately 570,000 distinct CDR3 sequences, 20% of them singletons, with approximately 50% in the top ten. The specimen was blood. The receptors stem from a man aged 35-49 years with Graves' ophthalmopathy.

In this sample, this clonotype turned up a few times. The chain uses TRBV28 and TRBJ1-5, with a possible D match to TRBD1 (5 bases). The germline CDR1 and CDR2 sequences are MDHEN and SYDVKM. The CDR3 length is 14 residues. V lost 3 bases and J 3 bases, leaving 9 bases between the germline ends. The CDR3 sequence is CASSLGRVNQPQHF. The CDR3 region has the DNA TGTGCCAGCAGTTTGGGCAGGGTCAATCAGCCCCAGCATTTT.

The V gene is TRBV9, the J gene TRBJ2-5; TRBD1 matches 11 bases. Germline CDR1 SGDLS, CDR2 YYNGEE. With V trimmed by 0 bases and J by 2 bases, 9 bases remained unmatched. The CDR3 consists of 18 residues. The CDR3 region is CASSVAISDRGLQETQYF. DNA of the CDR3: TGTGCCAGCAGCGTAGCTATTTCGGACAGGGGGCTTCAAGAGACCCAGTACTTC. Full variable domain (missing parts from reference TRBV9 and TRBJ2-5): DSGVTQTPKHLITATGQRVTLRCSPRSGDLSVYWYQQSLDQGLQFLIQYYNGEERAKGNILERFSAQQFPDLHSELNLSSLELGDSALYFCASSVAISDRGLQETQYFGPGTRLLVL.

This clonotype has a handful of counts. The V gene is TRBV18, the J gene TRBJ2-5; 10 bases map to TRBD1. The CDR3 contains 16 residues. J lost 4 bases, V lost 0 bases, and 5 bases had no gene match. The germline gives CDR1 KGHSH, CDR2 LQKENI. In DNA form, the CDR3 reads TGTGCCAGCTCACCACCGGGACAGGGGATAGGAGAGACCCAGTACTTC. Translating gives CASSPPGQGIGETQYF.

In this sample, this clonotype turned up a few times. The chain links TRBV9 to TRBJ1-2, with 7 bases fitting TRBD1. The CDR3 runs 14 residues. With V trimmed by 3 bases and J by 2 bases, 4 bases remained unmatched. Germline CDR1 and CDR2: SGDLS and YYNGEE. The CDR3 DNA is TGTGCCAGCAGCGGACAGGGTTTGAACTATGGCTACACCTTC. Translated, it gives CASSGQGLNYGYTF.

This clonotype was recorded many times. This chain connects TRBV6-2 or TRBV6-3 to TRBJ2-1, with D unresolved. Germline lookup yields CDR1 MNHEY and CDR2 SVGEGT. CDR3 length equals 15 residues. The V end was cut by 8 bases, the J end by 0 bases, with 14 bases between. CDR3 loop: CASSEYRPSYNEQFF. For the CDR3, the DNA is TGTGCCAGCTCGGAGTACCGCCCCTCCTACAATGAGCAGTTCTTC.

In its sample, this clonotype was seen once. The J gene is TRBJ1-4, the V gene TRBV12-5; 7 positions match TRBD1. The trim removed 8 bases at V and 4 bases at J, leaving 13 bases unmatched. CDR3 length equals 16 residues. Germline V lookup: CDR1 LGHNT, CDR2 FRNRAP. CDR3 protein: CASLPGRTGNNEKLFF. As DNA, the CDR3 is TGTGCTAGTCTTCCTGGCCGGACAGGAAATAATGAAAAACTGTTTTTT. The variable domain in full, completed from reference TRBV12-5 and TRBJ1-4, reads DARVTQTPRHKVTEMGQEVTMRCQPILGHNTVFWYRQTMMQGLELLAYFRNRAPLDDSGMPKDRFSAEMPDATLATLKIQPSEPRDSAVYFCASLPGRTGNNEKLFFGSGTQLSVL.

This clonotype was observed a handful of times. The J gene is TRBJ1-1, the V gene TRBV7-2; no clear D gene. With 2 bases removed from V and 0 bases from J, the gap between germline ends came to 7 bases. The CDR3 loop spans 14 amino acids. Germline V CDR1 and CDR2: SGHTA, FQGNSA. CDR3 in amino acids: CASSLLGLNTEAFF. CDR3 sequence (DNA): TGTGCCAGCAGCTTACTTGGATTGAACACTGAAGCTTTCTTT.

The chain recombines TRBV30 with TRBJ1-6, with D possibly matching TRBD1 (5 bases). Germline CDR1 and CDR2: GTSNPN and SVGIG (reference sequence). There are 12 residues in the CDR3. Here the CDR3 reads CAQGGVNSPLHF. The CDR3 nucleotides read TGTGCGCAGGGAGGAGTAAATTCACCCCTCCACTTT.

This clonotype turned up a few times. This chain links TRBV12-3 or TRBV12-4 with TRBJ1-3, with 7 bases aligning to TRBD1. This CDR3 comprises 15 residues. V was clipped by 3 bases and J by 4 bases; unmatched bases: 6. The CDR3: CASSFQQGVGNTIYF. The CDR3 DNA sequence: TGTGCCAGCAGTTTCCAGCAGGGGGTCGGAAACACCATATATTTT.

This chain connects TRBV3-1 to TRBJ1-6; no definite D call. Between the trimmed V and J ends, which lost 1 base and 4 bases, there was a span of 8 bases. This CDR3 spans 15 amino acids. Germline values: CDR1 LGHDT, CDR2 YNNKEL (reference sequence). CDR3 loop: CASSQGGRYNSPLHF. In DNA form, the CDR3 reads TGTGCCAGCAGCCAAGGAGGGAGGTATAATTCACCCCTCCACTTT.

This clonotype appeared many times. The rearrangement links TRBV30 to TRBJ1-5; TRBD1 matches at 7 bases. The ends lost 0 bases at V and 0 bases at J; junction bases unmatched: 5. The CDR3 runs to 16 residues. CDR1 is GTSNPN and CDR2 is SVGIG in the germline V gene (reference sequence). Here the CDR3 DNA reads TGTGCCTGGAGTGTACCAGGGGGTTTTAGCAATCAGCCCCAGCATTTT. As protein: CAWSVPGGFSNQPQHF.

The chain combines TRBV12-3 or TRBV12-4 with TRBJ2-3; tentative D call: TRBD2 (6 bases). The CDR3 sequence is 15 residues long. V lost 4 bases and J 2 bases, leaving 13 bases between the germline ends. The CDR3 sequence: CASSSRTSLTDTQYF. CDR3 sequence (DNA): TGTGCCAGCAGTTCCAGAACTAGCCTCACAGATACGCAGTATTTT.

In DNA, the CDR3 is TGCAGTGCTAGAGATCCGGTTGCTTCGATTAATCAGCCCCAGCATTTT. Its protein product is CSARDPVASINQPQHF. The V gene is TRBV20-1, the J gene TRBJ1-5, with unresolved D. Germline-derived CDR1 and CDR2 are DFQATT and SNEGSKA (reference sequence). The ends were cut back, 0 bases at V and 4 bases at J, with 16 bases in the middle. The CDR3 contains 16 residues.

This clonotype was counted many times. V is TRBV20-1 and J is TRBJ2-1, with 7 bases fitting TRBD1. The V gene end was trimmed by 2 bases and the J gene end by 2 bases; junction bases not matched to a gene: 6. Germline V lookup: CDR1 DFQATT, CDR2 SNEGSKA (reference sequence). This CDR3 comprises 15 residues. DNA of the CDR3: TGCAGTGCTAGATCTCGACAGGGTACCTACAATGAGCAGTTCTTC. Protein sequence: CSARSRQGTYNEQFF.

The table lists this clonotype with a few counts. The V gene is TRBV6-1, the J gene TRBJ1-6; D unresolved. Germline V gives CDR1 MNHNS, CDR2 SASEGT. The CDR3 is 14 amino acids. V was pared by 1 base and J by 10 bases, with 11 bases between. The DNA of the CDR3 is TGTGCCAGCAGTGAAGTTCAGAGTGTGTCACCCCTCCACTTT. Translated, it gives CASSEVQSVSPLHF.